This entry lists 21 T cell receptor beta chains sequenced from one sample in a study of T cells expressing NK-cell markers. Reanalyzing the 5' RACE reads, TCRdb keeps one entry per CDR3 protein, without DNA. Across around 380,000 distinct CDR3 sequences, the top ten clones capture around 11% of the sample. The specimen was blood T cells: a sorted CD56 or NKG2C T cell subset, CD4+ or CD8+ T cells, or bulk PBMC T cells (not recorded which). These receptor sequences come from a woman aged 45 to 65 in good health.

This chain joins TRBV4-1 and TRBJ2-7; TCRdb gives TRBD1 as the D gene, but with no DNA this cannot be confirmed. Germline loops: CDR1 MGHRA, CDR2 YSYEKL. The CDR3 is 16 amino acids. This CDR3 reads CASSQDRDRKTYEQYF.

V is TRBV2 and J is TRBJ1-3; lacking DNA, the TRBD1 call made by TCRdb goes unchecked. Germline CDR1 SNHLY, CDR2 FYNNEI. This CDR3 has 14 amino acids. This CDR3 reads CASSEMPGWNTIYF.

The CDR3 reads CASSVEGNVAFF. The chain joins TRBV9 to TRBJ1-1; lacking DNA, the TRBD1 call made by TCRdb goes unchecked. CDR1 is SGDLS and CDR2 is YYNGEE in the germline V gene. The CDR3 consists of 12 residues.

This chain connects TRBV15 to TRBJ2-5. In germline, CDR1 is LNHNV, CDR2 YYDKDF (reference sequence). The CDR3 sequence is 13 residues long. The CDR3 here is CATGRSIKETQYF.

The V call is TRBV12-3 or TRBV12-4, the J call TRBJ2-3. The CDR3 consists of 11 residues. CDR3 residues: CASGVTDTQYF.

The rearrangement links TRBV7-7 to TRBJ2-3. This CDR3 has 15 residues. The germline gives CDR1 SSHAT, CDR2 FNYEAQ (reference sequence). This chain's CDR3 is CASSLSIHRTDTQYF. The variable domain in full, completed from reference TRBV7-7 and TRBJ2-3, reads GAGVSQSPRYKVTKRGQDVTLRCDPISSHATLYWYQQALGQGPEFLTYFNYEAQPDKSGLPSDRFSAERPEGSISTLTIQRTEQRDSAMYRCASSLSIHRTDTQYFGPGTRLTVL.

The rearrangement uses TRBV24-1 and TRBJ2-2; the TCRdb call, TRBD1, lacks DNA for checking. Per germline, CDR1 KGHDR and CDR2 SFDVKD. The CDR3 runs 16 residues. The CDR3 sequence: CATSDVNTGVTGELFF.

The CDR3 loop is CASSPQPLAGGPGNEQFF. The rearrangement joins TRBV5-6 to TRBJ2-1; there is no DNA to check the TCRdb D call of TRBD2. The germline V gene has CDR1 SGHDT and CDR2 YYEEEE. The CDR3 is made up of 18 amino acids.

The chain joins TRBV4-2 to TRBJ2-3; without DNA, the TCRdb call of TRBD2 cannot be checked. There are 19 residues in the CDR3. CDR1 and CDR2 from the germline V gene are LGHNA and YNFKEQ. CDR3 residues: CASSQLAGGPSEHTDTQYF.

This CDR3 is CSAREYRGVRETQYF. The chain couples TRBV20-1 to TRBJ2-5; TCRdb returns TRBD1, unconfirmable since there is no DNA. This CDR3 contains 15 residues. Germline V lookup: CDR1 DFQATT, CDR2 SNEGSKA (reference sequence).

The chain links TRBV6-5 to TRBJ2-7; TCRdb outputs TRBD1, but without DNA this stays unchecked. The CDR3 loop spans 14 amino acids. The germline V gene encodes CDR1 MNHEY and CDR2 SVGAGI. CDR3 sequence: CASSKLTVIYEQYF.

The chain has TRBV5-5 and TRBJ1-5. Per germline, CDR1 SGHKS and CDR2 YYEKEE (reference sequence). The CDR3 is 15 amino acids. The CDR3 sequence: CASSLDSQSNQPQHF.

The chain carries TRBV7-2 and TRBJ1-6; the D gene TCRdb calls, TRBD1, cannot be checked with no DNA. Germline V gene lookup returns CDR1 SGHTA and CDR2 FQGNSA. The CDR3 has 15 residues. CDR3 protein: CASSLEGTSNSPLHF. Filled out from reference TRBV7-2 and TRBJ1-6, the complete variable domain reads GAGVSQSPSNKVTEKGKDVELRCDPISGHTALYWYRQSLGQGLEFLIYFQGNSAPDKSGLPSDRFSAERTGGSVSTLTIQRTQQEDSAVYLCASSLEGTSNSPLHFGNGTRLTVT.

The rearrangement uses TRBV18 and TRBJ1-6; lacking DNA, the TRBD1 call made by TCRdb goes unchecked. Germline values: CDR1 KGHSH, CDR2 LQKENI. The CDR3 spans 13 residues. Here the CDR3 reads CAGHGTGDSPLHF.

This rearrangement joins TRBV6-1 to TRBJ2-3; TCRdb names TRBD1, which stays unverified in the absence of DNA. The germline V gene encodes CDR1 MNHNS and CDR2 SASEGT. The length of the CDR3 is 16 residues. Here the CDR3 reads CASSGELRTGEDTQYF.

V gene TRBV11-3 combines with J gene TRBJ2-5. Germline CDR1 and CDR2: SGHNT and YENEEA. The CDR3 is 12 amino acids. This chain's CDR3 is CASSSQVETQYF.

The rearrangement uses TRBV4-2 and TRBJ2-7; TCRdb's D call of TRBD1 is untestable without DNA. This CDR3 is built from 16 residues. Germline CDR1 is LGHNA and CDR2 is YNFKEQ. The CDR3 here is CASSQVAQGDWYEQYF.

The rearrangement links TRBV6-6 to TRBJ2-7; TCRdb gives TRBD1 as the D gene, but with no DNA this cannot be confirmed. The CDR3 totals 12 residues. Germline CDR1 reads MNHNY; CDR2 reads SVGAGI (reference sequence). The CDR3 region is CASVAGGDEQYF.

V usage is TRBV7-2 and J usage is TRBJ2-2; checking the TCRdb D call of TRBD1 is not possible without DNA. The V gene's germline CDR1 is SGHTA and CDR2 FQGNSA. The CDR3 runs to 15 residues. CDR3 region: CASSSRQGGTGELFF.

V gene TRBV19 combines with J gene TRBJ2-5; TCRdb reports TRBD1, a call that lacks DNA to check it against. From germline, CDR1 is LNHDA and CDR2 SQIVND (reference sequence). The CDR3 runs 16 residues. The chain's CDR3 is CASSIDSGQGQETQYF.

The chain recombines TRBV11-2 with TRBJ2-7; the TCRdb D gene call, TRBD2, has no DNA to confirm it. The length of the CDR3 is 15 residues. The germline CDR1 and CDR2 sequences are SGHAT and FQNNGV. CDR3 amino acids: CASSWGGGGGYEQYF.